The 20 T cell receptor beta chains in this list originate from one sample, sequenced in a study of blood T cell repertoires in COVID-19. Here immunoSEQ multiplex PCR was the method, and the copy in TCRdb shows in-frame clones only, minus some. The table records about 61,000 clones, 86% of them present only once. Sequenced: peripheral blood. All receptors come from a human donor in a cohort sampled during active COVID-19.

CDR3 protein: CASRAGPGYYEQYF. The CDR3, as DNA: TGTGCCAGCAGGGCGGGGCCAGGGTACTACGAGCAGTACTTC. The genes are TRBV27 and TRBJ2-7, with D possibly being TRBD2 (6 bases). Germline lookup yields CDR1 MNHEY and CDR2 SMNVEV (reference sequence). Trimming pared 6 bases from V and 3 bases from J, leaving 15 bases between. This CDR3 is built from 14 residues.

V usage is TRBV18 and J usage is TRBJ1-1; D is unclear. Germline values: CDR1 KGHSH, CDR2 LQKENI. This CDR3 is built from 15 residues. Trimming took 6 bases from V and 5 from J, leaving 19 bases between them. The CDR3 bases are TGTGCCAGCTCTACCCGGCTGAGGGTGGGGACTGAAGCTTTCTTT. It codes for CASSTRLRVGTEAFF.

The gene calls are TRBV10-3 and TRBJ2-1; the match to TRBD2 covers 11 bases. The junction had 7 bases not matched to a gene; V was cut back by 3 bases and J by 6 bases. The CDR3 is 16 amino acids. In germline, CDR1 is ENHRY, CDR2 SYGVKD. The CDR3, as DNA: TGTGCCATCAGTGATATCCTAGCGGGAGGTGGCAATGAGCAGTTCTTC. Its protein product is CAISDILAGGGNEQFF.

The chain carries TRBV7-8 and TRBJ2-1; D ambiguous. There are 15 residues in the CDR3. Trimming stripped 1 base from V and 5 bases from J, with 12 bases between. In germline, CDR1 is SGHVS, CDR2 FQNEAQ. The DNA for the CDR3 is TGTGCCAGCAGCTTAGAGGTGTGGGCGAACAATGAGCAGTTCTTC. It codes for CASSLEVWANNEQFF.

The chain has TRBV5-1 and TRBJ2-1, with TRBD2 matching 11 bases. CDR3 length: 20 amino acids. Germline V gives CDR1 SGHRS, CDR2 YFSETQ. Losses at the gene ends were 4 bases for V and 0 bases for J; bases not matched to a gene: 15. The DNA of the CDR3 is TGCGCCAGCAGCCCACAGGGGTCCGGGACTAGCGGAAGCTCCTACAATGAGCAGTTCTTC. It yields the protein CASSPQGSGTSGSSYNEQFF.

CDR3 sequence: CASKLRETTEAFF. The CDR3 region has the DNA TGTGCCAGCAAGTTGAGGGAAACCACTGAAGCTTTCTTT. The gene calls are TRBV2 and TRBJ1-1; D is uncertain. V shed 7 bases and J shed 4 bases, with 13 bases lying between them. Germline-derived CDR1 and CDR2 are SNHLY and FYNNEI. This CDR3 is built from 13 residues. The full variable domain, with the rest looked up from reference TRBV2 and TRBJ1-1, is EPEVTQTPSHQVTQMGQEVILRCVPISNHLYFYWYRQILGQKVEFLVSFYNNEISEKSEIFDDQFSVERPDGSNFTLKIRSTKLEDSAMYFCASKLRETTEAFFGQGTRLTVV.

V gene TRBV19 combines with J gene TRBJ2-2; D possibly corresponds to TRBD2 (5 bases). The CDR3 length is 17 residues. V lost 8 bases, J lost 4 bases, and 23 bases lay in between. CDR1 and CDR2 from the germline V gene are LNHDA and SQIVND (reference sequence). The CDR3 loop is CASHLARALRGTGELFF. In nucleotides, the CDR3 is TGTGCCAGTCACTTGGCGCGGGCCCTTCGAGGCACCGGGGAGCTGTTTTTT. Full variable domain (remainder filled in from reference TRBV19 and TRBJ2-2): DGGITQSPKYLFRKEGQNVTLSCEQNLNHDAMYWYRQDPGQGLRLIYYSQIVNDFQKGDIAEGYSVSREKKESFPLTVTSAQKNPTAFYLCASHLARALRGTGELFFGEGSRLTVL.

The rearrangement links TRBV5-1 to TRBJ1-4, with 8 bases fitting TRBD1. The CDR3 spans 17 residues. Germline values: CDR1 SGHRS, CDR2 YFSETQ. Trimming took 0 bases from V and 4 from J; bases not matched to a gene: 8. In DNA form, the CDR3 reads TGCGCCAGCAGCTTGGGTCCAGGGGGCTTTAGTAATGAAAAACTGTTTTTT. Translated, it gives CASSLGPGGFSNEKLFF.

V is TRBV5-6 and J is TRBJ2-1, with 8 bases lining up with TRBD1. Germline CDR1 is SGHDT and CDR2 is YYEEEE. With V trimmed by 5 bases and J by 2 bases, 6 bases remained unmatched. This CDR3 spans 15 amino acids. CDR3 in DNA: TGTGCCAGCAGATTTACAGGGGGAACCTACAATGAGCAGTTCTTC. As protein: CASRFTGGTYNEQFF.

This CDR3 is CASSEERLVTDTQYF. CDR3 sequence (DNA): TGTGCCAGCAGTGAAGAGCGATTAGTCACAGATACGCAGTATTTT. The genes are TRBV6-1 and TRBJ2-3; unclear D gene. V lost 1 base to trimming and J lost 2 bases, with 10 bases between them. There are 15 residues in the CDR3. Germline CDR1 is MNHNS and CDR2 is SASEGT.

Turning to this clone: One base away lies a much larger clone, so this may be a sequencing read error. This chain connects TRBV11-3 to TRBJ1-3; no clear D. The CDR3 consists of 12 residues. The V end was cut by 3 bases, the J end by 4 bases, with 4 bases between. Germline V gives CDR1 SGHNT, CDR2 YENEEA. CDR3 DNA sequence: TGTGCCAGCAGCTTCTCGGGAAACACCATATATTTT. Protein product: CASSFSGNTIYF.

The V call is TRBV3-1 (or the pseudogene TRBV3-2), the J call TRBJ1-1; D is perhaps TRBD1 (5 bases). The CDR3 consists of 14 residues. Trimming shortened V by 2 bases and J by 0 bases, and 7 bases separated the two germline ends. CDR1 LGHDT and CDR2 YNNKEL come from the germline V gene (reference sequence). The CDR3 spells CASSQRQLNTEAFF. The CDR3 bases are TGTGCCAGCAGCCAAAGACAGTTGAACACTGAAGCTTTCTTT.

The V and J genes are TRBV4-2 and TRBJ2-5; D is possibly TRBD2 (5 bases). Germline CDR1 reads LGHNA; CDR2 reads YNFKEQ. The CDR3 is made up of 16 amino acids. The germline V and J ends were trimmed by 0 bases and 5 bases, with 16 bases remaining between them. The CDR3 nucleotides are TGTGCCAGCAGCCAAGACCCCCTCGGGGTAGATGAGACCCAGTACTTC. It codes for CASSQDPLGVDETQYF.

The rearrangement joins TRBV11-2 to TRBJ1-5, with 8 bases lining up with TRBD1. J gave up 7 bases and V 3 bases, and 8 bases lay outside the gene matches. The CDR3 sequence is 15 residues long. The germline V gene has CDR1 SGHAT and CDR2 FQNNGV. The chain's CDR3 is CASSFRAGGGQPQHF. CDR3 DNA sequence: TGTGCCAGCAGCTTCCGTGCAGGGGGCGGCCAGCCCCAGCATTTT.

The chain uses TRBV7-9 and TRBJ2-7; TRBD2 aligns across 16 bases. The J segment lost 5 bases and the V segment lost 1 base, leaving 8 bases of the junction unmatched. This CDR3 contains 18 residues. In germline, CDR1 is SEHNR, CDR2 FQNEAQ (reference sequence). The CDR3 protein is CASSLEGTSGRASNEQYF. The CDR3 DNA sequence: TGTGCCAGCAGCTTAGAAGGGACTAGCGGGAGGGCCTCGAACGAGCAGTACTTC.

The chain carries TRBV7-8 and TRBJ1-5; no reliable D call. Trimming stripped 4 bases from V and 2 bases from J, with 12 bases between. Germline-derived CDR1 and CDR2 are SGHVS and FQNEAQ. This CDR3 region has 15 residues. CDR3 in amino acids: CASSSPGRGNQPQHF. In nucleotides, the CDR3 is TGTGCCAGCAGCTCCCCCGGGAGGGGCAATCAGCCCCAGCATTTT.

In the case of this clone: A junction end diverges from the germline sequence, so it may reflect a read error. The chain employs TRBV28 and TRBJ1-5, with 9 bases lining up with TRBD1. The germline V gene encodes CDR1 MDHEN and CDR2 SYDVKM. The CDR3 is 14 amino acids. The CDR3 DNA sequence: TGTGCCAGCAGTTTGGGACAGGGTAATCAGCTCCAGCATTTT. It encodes CASSLGQGNQLQHF.

The V call is TRBV7-8, the J call TRBJ2-7; 10 nucleotides match TRBD2. Trimming at V came to 4 bases and at J to 3 bases, leaving 3 bases not matched to a gene. Per germline, CDR1 SGHVS and CDR2 FQNEAQ. This CDR3 contains 14 residues. The CDR3 sequence: CASSWTSGFYEQYF. CDR3 coding DNA: TGTGCCAGCAGCTGGACTAGCGGTTTCTACGAGCAGTACTTC.

This chain connects TRBV7-8 to TRBJ2-5; possibly TRBD2 for D (6 bases). The V gene's germline CDR1 is SGHVS and CDR2 FQNEAQ. CDR3 length: 14 residues. Trimming removed 6 bases at V and 2 bases at J, with 13 bases between. The CDR3 region is CASSTRGGQETQYF. CDR3 nucleotide sequence: TGTGCCAGCAGTACGCGTGGGGGGCAAGAGACCCAGTACTTC.

The V and J genes are TRBV5-1 and TRBJ2-4, with D possibly TRBD1 on 6 matching bases. V was clipped by 1 base and J by 1 base, with 15 bases between them. This CDR3 spans 17 amino acids. Germline loops: CDR1 SGHRS, CDR2 YFSETQ. This CDR3 is CASSLRQGNAAKNIQYF. The CDR3 DNA follows: TGCGCCAGCAGCTTGAGGCAGGGGAATGCCGCCAAAAACATTCAGTACTTC. The complete variable domain, with remaining parts taken from reference TRBV5-1 and TRBJ2-4, reads KAGVTQTPRYLIKTRGQQVTLSCSPISGHRSVSWYQQTPGQGLQFLFEYFSETQRNKGNFPGRFSGRQFSNSRSEMNVSTLELGDSALYLCASSLRQGNAAKNIQYFGAGTRLSVL.